This T cell receptor beta chain originates from a study of blood T cell repertoires in COVID-19. At the level of the study: From T cells, B-cell-depleted T cells, or PBMCs came the material, which was cDNA or gDNA.

The Seattle patients, enrolled during active infection, were followed longitudinally. Source study methods: Researchers report that nucleated cell counts were estimated from reference gene primer amplification. The table came from immunoSEQ multiplex PCR; TCRdb's copy has only in-frame clones and leaves some out. Clone size and V and J calls were adopted from that table, with D and trimming inferred from the DNA. The sample consists of 200,000 to 250,000 clones, about 83% of them appearing once. This CDR3 contains 14 residues. The V gene's germline CDR1 is MNHNY and CDR2 SVGAGI (reference sequence). V gave up 0 bases and J gave up 6 bases; unmatched junction bases: 0.

Sequencing used peripheral blood. This sequence joins TRBV6-6 and TRBJ2-2, with 8 nucleotides matching TRBD1. The TCR sequence derives from a woman in her twenties or thirties with COVID-19, enrolled during active disease. CDR3 amino acids: CASSYSTGAGELFF. The CDR3 DNA reads TGTGCCAGCAGTTACTCGACAGGGGCCGGGGAGCTGTTTTTT.